The TCR beta chain under discussion was sequenced for a study of regulatory T cells in long-lasting Graves disease. On the study more broadly: New Graves' disease cases had less than 3 months of antithyroid drugs. Findings of the study overall: It was in persistent disease that TRBV28, TRBJ1-2 and TRBJ2-5 were favored.

As to this clonotype: Its antigen is as yet unknown.

Trimming took 3 bases from V and 7 from J, leaving 21 bases between them. The CDR3 loop spans 17 amino acids. Germline V gene lookup returns CDR1 SGHVS and CDR2 FQNEAQ. Assembly of TCR beta libraries relied on iRepertoire HTBI primers together with Arm-PCR of CDR3 regions. Each CDR3 protein gets one entry after TCRdb re-called the multiplex PCR reads with MiXCR. The repertoire holds around 230,000 distinct CDR3 sequences, with about a sixth as singletons. Described time point: newly diagnosed GD, antithyroid drugs for less than 3 months. Preparation of the TCR library used RNA extracted from PBMCs. Diagnoses of Graves' disease were made by American Thyroid Association guidelines.

The TCR was taken from a female donor with Graves disease. The chain is built from TRBV7-8 and TRBJ1-4; tentatively, D is TRBD1 (6 bases). Material: peripheral blood mononuclear cells (PBMCs), obtained at new diagnosis, from a patient treated with antithyroid drugs. The CDR3, as DNA: TGTGCCAGCAGCTTTGCCCGAGAACAGGGACTTAGTGAAAAACTGTTTTTT. Amino acids: CASSFAREQGLSEKLFF.